Below are 18 T cell receptor beta chains sequenced from a single sample in a study of blood T cell repertoires in COVID-19. Some clones are missing from TCRdb's copy, which holds only in-frame ones; the method was immunoSEQ multiplex PCR. In the table there are more than 300,000 clones, roughly 90% of which are singletons. The source material was PBMCs or T cells enriched from blood (not recorded which). All receptors derive from a woman under 40 who had been exposed to COVID-19.

The chain couples TRBV5-1 to TRBJ2-3, with D tentatively TRBD2 (6 bases). The CDR3 extends over 14 amino acids. Germline values: CDR1 SGHRS, CDR2 YFSETQ. The V end was cut by 7 bases, the J end by 4 bases, with 16 bases between. CDR3: CASRGLTGADTQYF. The DNA of the CDR3 is TGCGCCAGCCGAGGCCTGACGGGGGCAGATACGCAGTATTTT.

The DNA of the CDR3 is TGCGCCAGCAGCCAATTCAGGGCCAACTACGAGCAGTACTTC. This gives the protein CASSQFRANYEQYF. This chain links TRBV4-1 with TRBJ2-7; a weak D match, TRBD1 (5 bases). This CDR3 contains 14 residues. Trimming cost V 2 bases and J 3 bases, with 11 bases left between them. Per the germline V gene, CDR1 is MGHRA and CDR2 is YSYEKL.

The chain is built from TRBV10-3 and TRBJ1-6; D remains unclear. Trimming took 5 bases from V and 5 from J, leaving 10 bases between them. The CDR3 is 14 amino acids. Germline CDR1 reads ENHRY; CDR2 reads SYGVKD. The CDR3 DNA reads as TGTGCCATCAGTCCAGAGACAAATAATTCACCCCTCCACTTT. Protein sequence: CAISPETNNSPLHF.

V is TRBV6-2 or TRBV6-3 and J is TRBJ2-5; weak D call: TRBD2 (6 bases). CDR1 and CDR2 (germline): MNHEY, SVGEGT. This CDR3 contains 11 residues. The V end was cut by 2 bases, the J end by 11 bases, with 9 bases between. DNA for the CDR3: TGTGCCAGCAGTTACATGCGGGAACAGTACTTC. This sequence encodes CASSYMREQYF.

This clone appeared once. The chain employs TRBV6-6 and TRBJ1-4; TRBD1 aligns across 7 bases. Germline trimming cut 5 bases from V and 5 bases from J; bases unmatched to any gene: 11. This CDR3 has 16 residues. In germline, CDR1 is MNHNY, CDR2 SVGAGI (reference sequence). As DNA, the CDR3 is TGTGCCAGCAGTAACCCATACAGGGGCCCGAATGAAAAACTGTTTTTT. Translated: CASSNPYRGPNEKLFF.

The J gene is TRBJ2-5, the V gene TRBV6-5; D possibly corresponds to TRBD2 (6 bases). The germline gives CDR1 MNHEY, CDR2 SVGAGI. V lost 6 bases and J lost 1, with 15 bases in between. The CDR3 totals 15 residues. CDR3 DNA: TGTGCCAGCAGGCCTTGGGGGGAACTCCAAGAGACCCAGTACTTC. As protein: CASRPWGELQETQYF.

As for this clone: The sample holds other DNA sequences that translate to the same CDR3. V usage is TRBV5-1 and J usage is TRBJ1-3; D is unresolved. V was clipped by 0 bases and J by 0 bases, with 4 bases between them. Germline CDR1 and CDR2: SGHRS and YFSETQ. This CDR3 is built from 14 residues. This CDR3 is CASSLASSGNTIYF. The CDR3, as DNA: TGCGCCAGCAGCTTGGCCTCCTCTGGAAACACCATATATTTT.

This rearrangement joins TRBV5-6 to TRBJ2-6; TRBD1 is a possible D gene (5 bases). From germline, CDR1 is SGHDT and CDR2 YYEEEE. V was cut by 2 bases and J by 1 base, with 7 bases left in between. This CDR3 region has 15 residues. The CDR3 DNA sequence: TGTGCCAGCAGCTTCGCAGGGTCTGGGGCCAACGTCCTGACTTTC. It codes for CASSFAGSGANVLTF. The whole variable domain, remainder taken from reference TRBV5-6 and TRBJ2-6, is DAGVTQSPTHLIKTRGQQVTLRCSPKSGHDTVSWYQQALGQGPQFIFQYYEEEERQRGNFPDRFSGHQFPNYSSELNVNALLLGDSALYLCASSFAGSGANVLTFGAGSRLTVL.

V usage is TRBV2 and J usage is TRBJ2-7; D perhaps matches TRBD1 (5 bases). This CDR3 region has 15 residues. Trimming removed 4 bases from V and 6 bases from J, with 19 bases in between. CDR1 and CDR2 from the germline V gene are SNHLY and FYNNEI. The CDR3 spells CASSGLYGRVREQYF. Here the CDR3 DNA reads TGTGCCAGCAGTGGCCTCTACGGCAGGGTACGCGAGCAGTACTTC.

This chain links TRBV5-1 with TRBJ1-6; weak D call: TRBD1 (5 bases). Germline V lookup: CDR1 SGHRS, CDR2 YFSETQ. CDR3 length equals 15 residues. V was shortened by 6 bases and J by 8 bases, with 18 bases between the two germline ends. CDR3 sequence (DNA): TGCGCCAGCACCTGGGACGTCCCGGGGGATTCACCCCTCCACTTT. It translates to CASTWDVPGDSPLHF.

V and J are TRBV4-1 and TRBJ1-4; D is possibly TRBD1 (5 bases). Germline V gene lookup returns CDR1 MGHRA and CDR2 YSYEKL. Trimming took off 0 bases at V and 14 bases at J, with 16 bases between the two ends. This CDR3 comprises 14 residues. CDR3 protein: CASSQDPQVGGLFF. CDR3 in DNA: TGCGCCAGCAGCCAAGATCCACAGGTGGGGGGGCTGTTTTTT.

The rearrangement joins TRBV13 to TRBJ1-2; TRBD1 aligns across 8 bases. CDR1 and CDR2 (germline): PRHDT, FYEKMQ (reference sequence). The CDR3 runs 13 residues. Trimming removed 7 bases from V and 3 bases from J; junction bases left unmatched: 4. The CDR3 bases are TGTGCCAGCAAGCAGGGGGCAGACTATGGCTACACCTTC. Residues: CASKQGADYGYTF.

V and J are TRBV5-1 and TRBJ2-2; 9 nucleotides match TRBD2. Germline V lookup: CDR1 SGHRS, CDR2 YFSETQ. V was clipped by 4 bases and J by 2 bases; unmatched bases: 15. The CDR3 contains 19 residues. The CDR3 loop is CASSLRGSSGGTNTGELFF. The CDR3, as DNA: TGCGCCAGCAGCCTAAGAGGGTCCAGCGGGGGGACAAACACCGGGGAGCTGTTTTTT.

The chain is built from TRBV9 and TRBJ1-6; no clear D gene. The V end lost 0 bases, the J end lost 13 bases, and 8 bases lay between the germline ends. CDR1 is SGDLS and CDR2 is YYNGEE in the germline V gene. The CDR3 consists of 12 residues. Here the CDR3 reads CASSVGATPLHF. The CDR3 region has the DNA TGTGCCAGCAGCGTAGGGGCCACCCCCCTCCACTTT. Combining the CDR3 with reference TRBV9 and TRBJ1-6 gives the whole variable domain DSGVTQTPKHLITATGQRVTLRCSPRSGDLSVYWYQQSLDQGLQFLIQYYNGEERAKGNILERFSAQQFPDLHSELNLSSLELGDSALYFCASSVGATPLHFGNGTRLTVT.

The chain links TRBV5-1 to TRBJ1-3; the D gene is possibly TRBD1 (5 bases). The V end lost 1 base, the J end lost 0 bases, and 14 bases lay between the germline ends. Per the germline V gene, CDR1 is SGHRS and CDR2 is YFSETQ. The CDR3 extends over 17 amino acids. CDR3: CASSLWGETRSGNTIYF. As DNA, the CDR3 is TGCGCCAGCAGCTTGTGGGGGGAGACCCGCTCTGGAAACACCATATATTTT.

The chain couples TRBV11-2 to TRBJ1-2; 7 nucleotides match TRBD1. Germline values: CDR1 SGHAT, CDR2 FQNNGV. Losses at the gene ends were 2 bases for V and 4 bases for J; bases not matched to a gene: 4. The CDR3 is 14 residues long. This CDR3 reads CASSLRGQVYGYTF. The CDR3 DNA reads as TGTGCCAGCAGCTTAAGAGGACAGGTCTATGGCTACACCTTC.

DNA for the CDR3: TGTGCCAGCAGCTCCCCAAGGGGCGAGCAGTACTTC. This gives the protein CASSSPRGEQYF. The genes are TRBV7-3 and TRBJ2-7; a possible D gene is TRBD1 (5 bases). CDR3 length: 12 residues. V was trimmed by 4 bases and J by 6 bases, leaving 10 bases between them. Germline V gives CDR1 SGHTA, CDR2 FQGTGA.

This chain links TRBV7-2 with TRBJ1-5, with TRBD1 matching 8 bases. The V and J ends lost 6 bases and 6 bases, in that order; junction bases with no gene match: 4. Germline V gene sequence: CDR1 SGHTA, CDR2 FQGNSA. This CDR3 comprises 13 residues. The CDR3 region has the DNA TGTGCCAGCAGTCAGGGGGCCTTTCAGCCCCAGCATTTT. Protein sequence: CASSQGAFQPQHF.